Listed below are T cell receptor beta chains from one sample, sequenced in a study of shared clonotypes between healthy human individuals. TCRdb's copy holds only in-frame clones and misses some; the assay was immunoSEQ multiplex PCR. The sample lists millions of clones, roughly 94% occurring once. Material: naive CD8+ T cells sorted from blood. All receptors come from a young man in good health. The CDR3 runs from the conserved cysteine through the conserved F or W. Each record gives: V gene, D gene, J gene, clone size, CDR3 DNA, CDR3 protein. The D gene is left open where the match is weak. Size is omitted from some rows. Given values are once, few, many or a class for expanded clones.

V: TRBV2; D: .; J: TRBJ1-1; size: .; DNA: TGTGCCAGCAGTGATGGGACCGTTCGGGACGCTTTCTTT; CDR3: CASSDGTVRDAFF
V: TRBV5-5; D: .; J: TRBJ2-7; size: .; DNA: TGTGCCAGCAGCTTGGAAGGTTTCGAGCAGTACTTC; CDR3: CASSLEGFEQYF
V: TRBV4-1; D: .; J: TRBJ2-5; size: .; DNA: TGCGCCAGCAGCCAAGCTGCCGGGACTCCCCAAGAGACCCAGTACTTC; CDR3: CASSQAAGTPQETQYF
V: TRBV28; D: .; J: TRBJ2-7; size: once; DNA: TGTGCCAGCAGTTTCGTATACGAGCAGTACTTC; CDR3: CASSFVYEQYF
V: TRBV27; D: .; J: TRBJ2-1; size: once; DNA: TGTGCCAGCAGTTTAAGGGCAGGGCACAATGAGCAGTTCTTC; CDR3: CASSLRAGHNEQFF
V: TRBV5-6; D: .; J: TRBJ2-3; size: .; DNA: TGTGCCAGCAGCTTCGGCGCGGGGACAAGAGATACGCAGTATTTT; CDR3: CASSFGAGTRDTQYF
V: TRBV7-2; D: TRBD2; J: TRBJ2-7; size: .; DNA: TGTGCCAGCAGCTTGACTAGCGGGGCGGGGGAGCAGTACTTC; CDR3: CASSLTSGAGEQYF
V: TRBV6-5; D: .; J: TRBJ1-2; size: .; DNA: TGTGCCAGCAGTTACTCCGAGGGGGTCGAGAATGGCTACACCTTC; CDR3: CASSYSEGVENGYTF
V: TRBV11-2; D: TRBD2; J: TRBJ2-3; size: .; DNA: TGTGCCAGCAGCGAGCGGGAGTACTCAGATACGCAGTATTTT; CDR3: CASSEREYSDTQYF
V: TRBV2; D: .; J: TRBJ2-7; size: .; DNA: TGTGCCACCCTACCCTGGACTGGAACCTACGAGCAGTACTTC; CDR3: CATLPWTGTYEQYF
V: TRBV7-6; D: .; J: TRBJ2-1; size: .; DNA: TGTGCCAGCAGCTTAGAACGGGAGTTCTACAATGAGCAGTTCTTC; CDR3: CASSLEREFYNEQFF
V: TRBV11-2; D: .; J: TRBJ2-3; size: .; DNA: TGTGCCAGCAGCTTAGAAGGGCCGGATTATACGCAGTATTTT; CDR3: CASSLEGPDYTQYF
V: TRBV19; D: .; J: TRBJ1-5; size: .; DNA: TGTGCCAGTAGTGTCCGGGACAACAATCAGCCCCAGCATTTT; CDR3: CASSVRDNNQPQHF
V: TRBV27; D: .; J: TRBJ2-3; size: .; DNA: TGTGCCAGCAGTTTATCGCTGGGGGATAGCACAGATACGCAGTATTTT; CDR3: CASSLSLGDSTDTQYF
V: TRBV9; D: TRBD1; J: TRBJ2-7; size: .; DNA: TGTGCCAGCAGCGTCGGGGTTGGGACAGGGGGCGGTGAGCAGTACTTC; CDR3: CASSVGVGTGGGEQYF
V: TRBV6-5; D: TRBD2; J: TRBJ2-5; size: .; DNA: TGTGCCAGCAGTGGGGGACTAGCGGAGAGAACCCAGTACTTC; CDR3: CASSGGLAERTQYF
V: TRBV6-5; D: .; J: TRBJ1-1; size: .; DNA: TGTGCCAGCAGCCCGCGGCACCCGAACACTGAAGCTTTCTTT; CDR3: CASSPRHPNTEAFF
V: TRBV7-2; D: .; J: TRBJ2-7; size: .; DNA: TGTGCCAGCTGTAGCGAAGCCTACGAGCAGTACTTC; CDR3: CASCSEAYEQYF
V: TRBV30; D: .; J: TRBJ2-2; size: .; DNA: TGTGCCTGGAAGGCGGCAGAAACCGGGGAGCTGTTTTTT; CDR3: CAWKAAETGELFF
V: TRBV27; D: TRBD2; J: TRBJ2-2; size: .; DNA: TGTGCCAGCAGTACCATAGCGGGGGCCACCGGGGAGCTGTTTTTT; CDR3: CASSTIAGATGELFF
V: TRBV4-3; D: TRBD1; J: TRBJ1-2; size: .; DNA: TGCGCCAGCAGCCAAGGCGTCGGACAGGCCCACTATGGCTACACCTTC; CDR3: CASSQGVGQAHYGYTF
V: TRBV11-2; D: .; J: TRBJ2-3; size: .; DNA: TGTGCCAGCAGCCAAGAGCCCACAGATACGCAGTATTTT; CDR3: CASSQEPTDTQYF
V: TRBV13; D: .; J: TRBJ2-3; size: .; DNA: TGTGCCAGCAGCTTTGGGGGGAGCACAGATACGCAGTATTTT; CDR3: CASSFGGSTDTQYF
V: TRBV19; D: .; J: TRBJ2-7; size: .; DNA: TGTGCCAGTAGTGGGGCAGGCTACGAGCAGTACTTC; CDR3: CASSGAGYEQYF
V: TRBV27; D: .; J: TRBJ2-7; size: .; DNA: TGTGCCAGCAGCTATTCCTCGGGAGAGGCGTCCTACGAGCAGTACTTC; CDR3: CASSYSSGEASYEQYF
V: TRBV29-1; D: TRBD1; J: TRBJ1-5; size: .; DNA: TGCAGCGTTCCCGGGACAGCGAATCAGCCCCAGCATTTT; CDR3: CSVPGTANQPQHF
V: TRBV5-6; D: .; J: TRBJ2-1; size: .; DNA: TGTGCCAGCAGCTATGGGTCCGGTCACAATGAGCAGTTCTTC; CDR3: CASSYGSGHNEQFF
V: TRBV11-2; D: TRBD2; J: TRBJ2-1; size: .; DNA: TGTGCCAGCGGTAAACTAGCGGGATACAATGAGCAGTTCTTC; CDR3: CASGKLAGYNEQFF
V: TRBV6-6; D: .; J: TRBJ2-7; size: once; DNA: TGTGCCAGCAGTTACTCTAACTCCTACGAGCAGTACTTC; CDR3: CASSYSNSYEQYF
V: TRBV18; D: TRBD1; J: TRBJ1-5; size: .; DNA: TGTGCCAGCTCACCCCGTTTGACCGTGGAGGGACAGCCTCAGCCCCAGCATTTT; CDR3: CASSPRLTVEGQPQPQHF
V: TRBV9; D: .; J: TRBJ2-7; size: .; DNA: TGTGCCAGCAGCCCCTTGGGCCCCCTCGAGCAGTACTTC; CDR3: CASSPLGPLEQYF
V: TRBV7-6; D: TRBD2; J: TRBJ2-7; size: .; DNA: TGTGCCAGCAGCTCGGGGGGGCGCTCCTACGAGCAGTACTTC; CDR3: CASSSGGRSYEQYF
V: TRBV6-1; D: .; J: TRBJ1-2; size: .; DNA: TGTGCCACCTCTAGTTACACCTTC; CDR3: CATSSYTF
V: TRBV6-5; D: .; J: TRBJ2-7; size: once; DNA: TGTGCCAGCAGTGGTTTGGGCAGATACGAGCAGTACTTC; CDR3: CASSGLGRYEQYF
V: TRBV6-1; D: .; J: TRBJ1-1; size: .; DNA: TGTGCCAGCAGTGAAGATTGGGCTGGAGCCGGGTACACTGAAGCTTTCTTT; CDR3: CASSEDWAGAGYTEAFF
V: TRBV5-1; D: TRBD1; J: TRBJ2-3; size: .; DNA: TGCGCCAGCGCCGACAGGGGTGAGGCAGATACGCAGTATTTT; CDR3: CASADRGEADTQYF
V: TRBV6-1; D: TRBD1; J: TRBJ2-7; size: .; DNA: TGTGCCAGCACCTCGGACAGGGGCTTCGACGAGCAGTACTTC; CDR3: CASTSDRGFDEQYF